These T cell receptor beta chains were read from a single sample in a study of T cell changes during pregnancy in multiple sclerosis. The method was immunoSEQ multiplex PCR; TCRdb's version includes in-frame clones alone and lacks a portion of them. The repertoire holds 75,000 to 95,000 clones, with less than 95% as singletons. The source was peripheral blood, collected in the first trimester of pregnancy. These receptor sequences come from a female donor in good health, enrolled as a control in a pregnancy study. CDR3s include the opening cysteine and the closing phenylalanine or tryptophan. D genes are given only for firm matches. Some rows mark clone size as missing; the rest say once, few, many or name a class of expanded clone.

once	15	TRBJ1-3	TRBV4-2	.	CASSPTLSSGNTIYF	TGTGCCAGCAGCCCAACCCTGAGCTCTGGAAACACCATATATTTT
.	13	TRBJ1-6	TRBV2	.	CASSGSGRGPLHF	TGTGCCAGCAGTGGTTCAGGCCGCGGGCCCCTCCACTTT
.	15	TRBJ1-1	TRBV2	TRBD1	CASSARQGRGTEAFF	TGTGCCAGCAGCGCCCGACAGGGCAGGGGGACTGAAGCTTTCTTT
.	15	TRBJ1-6	TRBV28	.	CASSYRQNYNSPLHF	TGTGCCAGCAGTTACAGGCAGAACTATAATTCACCCCTCCACTTT
.	12	TRBJ1-1	TRBV11-2	.	CASSLAGIEAFF	TGTGCCAGCAGCTTAGCAGGGATTGAAGCTTTCTTT
.	17	TRBJ2-2	TRBV5-1	.	CASSHPGQQGNTGELFF	TGCGCCAGCAGCCACCCGGGCCAACAGGGGAACACCGGGGAGCTGTTTTTT
.	15	TRBJ1-2	TRBV4-2	.	CASSQDATQGYGYTF	TGTGCCAGCAGCCAAGACGCCACCCAGGGCTATGGCTACACCTTC
.	18	TRBJ1-5	TRBV27	.	CASSGLGGLRKSNQPQHF	TGTGCCAGCAGTGGCCTCGGGGGTTTAAGGAAGAGCAATCAGCCCCAGCATTTT
.	13	TRBJ2-1	TRBV28	.	CANLGGGYNEQFF	TGTGCCAACTTAGGTGGAGGGTACAATGAGCAGTTCTTC
.	14	TRBJ2-2	TRBV7-2	.	CASTRGAAGGELFF	TGTGCCAGCACCCGGGGGGCGGCCGGGGGGGAGCTGTTTTTT
once	15	TRBJ2-7	TRBV27	.	CASSLSTQGTYEQYF	TGTGCCAGCAGTTTATCCACCCAGGGGACCTACGAGCAGTACTTC
.	13	TRBJ1-1	TRBV28	.	CASSLWAASEAFF	TGTGCCAGCAGTTTATGGGCAGCGTCTGAAGCTTTCTTT
.	15	TRBJ1-4	TRBV6-1	.	CASSERGRALEKLFF	TGTGCCAGCAGTGAACGTGGCAGGGCGTTAGAAAAACTGTTTTTT
.	15	TRBJ1-3	TRBV18	.	CASSPPAGSGNTIYF	TGTGCCAGCTCACCACCCGCAGGCTCTGGAAACACCATATATTTT
once	12	TRBJ2-5	TRBV5-4	.	CASRTGPGTQYF	TGTGCCAGCAGGACAGGACCGGGGACCCAGTACTTC
.	14	TRBJ1-5	TRBV2	.	CASRWGRGNQPQHF	TGTGCCAGCCGGTGGGGGCGCGGCAATCAGCCCCAGCATTTT
.	16	TRBJ1-4	TRBV4-1	TRBD1	CASSPTHGTGYEKLFF	TGCGCCAGCAGCCCAACTCACGGGACAGGGTATGAAAAACTGTTTTTT
.	15	TRBJ1-2	TRBV5-5	TRBD1	CASSLEGTGTVGYTF	TGTGCCAGCAGCTTGGAAGGGACAGGCACTGTTGGCTACACCTTC
once	14	TRBJ2-7	TRBV18	TRBD1	CASSLRTGNYEQYF	TGTGCCAGCTCACTCCGGACAGGGAACTACGAGCAGTACTTC
.	16	TRBJ2-2	TRBV2	.	CASSAGDGRNTGELFF	TGTGCCAGCAGTGCAGGGGATGGTAGGAACACCGGGGAGCTGTTTTTT
once	14	TRBJ2-7	TRBV27	TRBD1	CASSLGQGRYEQYF	TGTGCCAGCAGTTTGGGACAGGGGCGGTACGAGCAGTACTTC
.	15	TRBJ2-3	TRBV9	.	CASSVRAYKGDTQYF	TGTGCCAGCAGCGTCCGGGCCTACAAGGGGGATACGCAGTATTTT
.	14	TRBJ1-2	TRBV6-5	TRBD1	CASQGGPPNYGYTF	TGTGCCAGCCAAGGGGGCCCCCCTAACTATGGCTACACCTTC
.	14	TRBJ1-2	TRBV19	TRBD1	CASSLQGAEVGYTF	TGTGCCAGTAGCCTTCAGGGGGCAGAAGTTGGCTACACCTTC
.	14	TRBJ2-7	TRBV4-1	TRBD1	CASSARQGAYEQYF	TGCGCCAGCAGCGCAAGACAGGGGGCCTACGAGCAGTACTTC
.	12	TRBJ1-1	TRBV2	TRBD1	CASSGTGVEAFF	TGTGCCAGCAGTGGGACAGGGGTTGAAGCTTTCTTT
once	14	TRBJ1-5	TRBV27	.	CASSLGGPGQPQHF	TGTGCCAGCAGTTTAGGGGGCCCGGGGCAGCCCCAGCATTTT
.	16	TRBJ1-2	TRBV18	TRBD1	CASSQSRQGSAVGYTF	TGTGCCAGCTCACAATCTAGACAGGGATCTGCGGTTGGCTACACCTTC